This passage covers 22 T cell receptor beta chains from one sample sequenced in a study of spatial heterogeneity in lung cancer. Noted time point: sample taken at primary tumor resection. MiXCR was run by TCRdb on the 5' RACE reads, yielding one entry per CDR3 protein. The sample lists some 41,000 distinct CDR3 sequences, nearly 7% seen once, with roughly 45% in the top ten. The material was PBMCs, obtained at surgery. These receptors were collected from a female donor with early-stage non-small cell lung cancer.

This clonotype was seen only a few times. The chain links TRBV5-1 to TRBJ2-7; TRBD1 might be the D (6 bases). The ends were cut back, 0 bases at V and 6 bases at J, with 7 bases in the middle. CDR3 size: 12 residues. CDR1 is SGHRS, CDR2 YFSETQ, per germline. CDR3 residues: CASSLVGGEQYF. CDR3 DNA sequence: TGCGCCAGCAGCTTGGTAGGGGGCGAGCAGTACTTC.

The sample holds many counts of this clonotype. This chain connects TRBV18 to TRBJ2-3; the match to TRBD2 covers 10 bases. The CDR3 spans 17 residues. With 6 bases clipped from V and 0 bases from J, the junction kept 9 bases outside the gene matches. The germline V gene has CDR1 KGHSH and CDR2 LQKENI. CDR3 bases: TGTGCCAGCTCGCGAGCTAGCGGGGGAGTTAGCACAGATACGCAGTATTTT. Its protein product is CASSRASGGVSTDTQYF. The complete variable domain, with remaining parts taken from reference TRBV18 and TRBJ2-3, reads NAGVMQNPRHLVRRRGQEARLRCSPMKGHSHVYWYRQLPEEGLKFMVYLQKENIIDESGMPKERFSAEFPKEGPSILRIQQVVRGDSAAYFCASSRASGGVSTDTQYFGPGTRLTVL.

The chain combines TRBV12-3 or TRBV12-4 with TRBJ2-3; D ambiguous. Trimming cost V 7 bases and J 2 bases, with 4 bases left between them. This CDR3 spans 11 amino acids. CDR3 protein: CASTVTDTQYF. Written as DNA, the CDR3 is TGTGCCAGCACCGTCACAGATACGCAGTATTTT.

The chain couples TRBV5-6 to TRBJ2-3, with 7 bases matching TRBD1. The CDR3 totals 15 residues. Germline V lookup: CDR1 SGHDT, CDR2 YYEEEE. V trimming: 3 bases; J trimming: 2 bases; junction bases outside the gene matches: 6. This CDR3 reads CASSSGTVDTDTQYF. The CDR3, as DNA: TGTGCCAGCAGCTCCGGGACAGTTGACACAGATACGCAGTATTTT.

This clonotype occurred many times. The chain employs TRBV5-5 and TRBJ1-2, with D hard to call. Germline V gene lookup returns CDR1 SGHKS and CDR2 YYEKEE (reference sequence). This CDR3 comprises 14 residues. Trimming left V 1 base short and J 2 bases short, with 9 bases between. CDR3 coding DNA: TGTGCCAGCAGCTTGCGCCGGGGAAACTATGGCTACACCTTC. The encoded protein is CASSLRRGNYGYTF.

This clonotype has at least ten counts. The chain uses TRBV20-1 and TRBJ2-5, with 7 bases that match TRBD1. Germline CDR1 is DFQATT and CDR2 is SNEGSKA (reference sequence). V lost 6 bases, J lost 0 bases, and 7 bases stayed unmatched. CDR3 length equals 14 residues. CDR3 sequence: CSAPTGTDQETQYF. The CDR3 nucleotides are TGCAGTGCCCCGACCGGGACAGACCAAGAGACCCAGTACTTC.

This clonotype was counted only a few times. The chain uses TRBV20-1 and TRBJ2-3; 8 bases are shared with TRBD1. Per the germline V gene, CDR1 is DFQATT and CDR2 is SNEGSKA (reference sequence). V lost 6 bases and J lost 8; bases outside the gene matches: 19. This CDR3 has 16 residues. CDR3 residues: CSAHDQGAALSLTQYF. The CDR3 DNA reads TGCAGTGCCCATGACCAGGGGGCGGCTTTGTCCCTTACGCAGTATTTT.

This clonotype was detected many times. The chain uses TRBV28 and TRBJ1-6; 7 nucleotides line up with TRBD1. V trimming: 5 bases; J trimming: 9 bases; junction bases outside the gene matches: 10. CDR1 is MDHEN and CDR2 is SYDVKM in the germline V gene. The CDR3 contains 15 residues. This chain's CDR3 is CASSHNRGRSSPLHF. For the CDR3, the DNA is TGTGCCAGCAGTCATAACAGGGGACGGAGTTCACCCCTCCACTTT.

This clonotype occurred many times. This chain links TRBV7-2 with TRBJ2-5; 8 nucleotides agree with TRBD1. This CDR3 has 16 residues. Germline assignment: CDR1 SGHTA and CDR2 FQGNSA. The V segment lost 5 bases and the J segment 4 bases; nucleotides outside the gene matches: 12. Here the CDR3 reads CASSPPPPTGVETQYF. In nucleotides, the CDR3 is TGTGCCAGCAGCCCCCCACCTCCGACAGGGGTAGAGACCCAGTACTTC.

Turning to this clonotype: Since a much larger clone is just one base distant, this may be a read error. J is TRBJ1-5 and V is TRBV7-2, with TRBD1 matching over 7 bases. The CDR3 loop spans 14 amino acids. CDR1 and CDR2 (germline): SGHTA, FQGNSA. This chain's CDR3 is CVSSRQGQNQPQHF. CDR3 nucleotides: TGTGTCAGCAGCAGACAGGGTCAAAATCAGCCCCAGCATTTT.

This clonotype came up many times. V gene TRBV9 combines with J gene TRBJ2-1; a possible D gene is TRBD2 (5 bases). This CDR3 region has 16 residues. Germline CDR1 reads SGDLS; CDR2 reads YYNGEE. V shed 3 bases and J shed 5 bases, with 18 bases lying between them. CDR3 bases: TGTGCCAGCAGCGGCAAAACCGGGGTTTCTAACAATGAGCAGTTCTTC. Translated, it gives CASSGKTGVSNNEQFF.

This clonotype was recorded many times. V usage is TRBV13 and J usage is TRBJ2-1; weak D call: TRBD2 (5 bases). This CDR3 contains 16 residues. CDR1 and CDR2 (germline): PRHDT, FYEKMQ (reference sequence). Trimming stripped 5 bases from V and 7 bases from J, with 21 bases between. Here the CDR3 reads CASSQARGGPVNEQFF. The DNA of the CDR3 is TGTGCCAGCAGCCAGGCCCGGGGTGGGCCAGTTAATGAGCAGTTCTTC. Based on the CDR3 plus reference TRBV13 and TRBJ2-1, the full variable domain is AAGVIQSPRHLIKEKRETATLKCYPIPRHDTVYWYQQGPGQDPQFLISFYEKMQSDKGSIPDRFSAQQFSDYHSELNMSSLELGDSALYFCASSQARGGPVNEQFFGPGTRLTVL.

Many counts were recorded for this clonotype. The gene calls are TRBV29-1 and TRBJ2-6, with a weak D call TRBD1 (5 bases). Germline values: CDR1 SQVTM, CDR2 ANQGSEA. CDR3 length equals 15 residues. V gave up 5 bases and J gave up 0 bases, with 11 bases separating them. CDR3 region: CSVQGGNSGANVLTF. The CDR3 DNA reads as TGCAGCGTTCAGGGCGGCAACTCTGGGGCCAACGTCCTGACTTTC.

The J gene is TRBJ2-2, the V gene TRBV6-5; D unclear. The CDR3 has 13 amino acids. Germline V gene lookup returns CDR1 MNHEY and CDR2 SVGAGI. The germline V and J ends were trimmed by 5 bases and 4 bases, with 8 bases remaining between them. For the CDR3, the DNA is TGTGCCAGCAGTCGGATTTTCACCGGGGAGCTGTTTTTT. Translation: CASSRIFTGELFF.

The table lists this clonotype with many counts. The rearrangement joins TRBV2 to TRBJ1-2; D gene uncertain. V shed 6 bases and J shed 6 bases, with 14 bases lying between them. CDR3 length: 13 residues. Germline lookup yields CDR1 SNHLY and CDR2 FYNNEI. CDR3 nucleotide sequence: TGTGCCAGCAGAAGCCTCTACGGGGATGGCTACACCTTC. This gives the protein CASRSLYGDGYTF.

This clonotype was detected ten times or more. The chain combines TRBV11-2 with TRBJ2-7; tentatively, D is TRBD2 (5 bases). Trimming shortened V by 1 base and J by 2 bases, and 9 bases separated the two germline ends. Per the germline V gene, CDR1 is SGHAT and CDR2 is FQNNGV. The CDR3 runs to 14 residues. The CDR3 DNA sequence: TGTGCCAGCAGCTTAGTTCGGGAAACCTACGAGCAGTACTTC. Residues: CASSLVRETYEQYF.

This clonotype has at least ten counts. The V gene is TRBV20-1, the J gene TRBJ1-5; 8 nucleotides match TRBD1. Losses at the gene ends were 6 bases for V and 2 bases for J; bases not matched to a gene: 6. The CDR3 spans 14 residues. Per the germline V gene, CDR1 is DFQATT and CDR2 is SNEGSKA (reference sequence). The CDR3 region has the DNA TGCAGTGCCTTTTCAGGGGGCGGCAATCAGCCCCAGCATTTT. As protein: CSAFSGGGNQPQHF.

This clonotype was found many times. The rearrangement uses TRBV21-1 and TRBJ1-2. TRBV21-1 is assigned pseudogene status. The CDR3 length is 14 residues. The DNA for the CDR3 is TGTGCCAGCAGCAAATCGCCGGCTCGCTATGGCTACACCTTC. Translation gives CASSKSPARYGYTF.

This clonotype showed up many times. V usage is TRBV19 and J usage is TRBJ2-4; a possible D gene is TRBD2 (5 bases). CDR3 size: 12 residues. Trimming took 8 bases from V and 4 from J, leaving 9 bases between them. The germline gives CDR1 LNHDA, CDR2 SQIVND (reference sequence). CDR3: CASRGVKNIQYF. The CDR3 DNA sequence: TGTGCCAGTCGGGGTGTAAAAAACATTCAGTACTTC.

In this sample, this clonotype turned up a few times. V usage is TRBV7-2 and J usage is TRBJ2-5; the match to TRBD1 covers 7 bases. This CDR3 has 15 amino acids. Germline V lookup: CDR1 SGHTA, CDR2 FQGNSA. V lost 5 bases to trimming and J lost 4 bases; unmatched junction nucleotides: 10. CDR3 nucleotide sequence: TGTGCCAGCAGCGCCAGGGACAGTAGGGGAGAGACCCAGTACTTC. Translation: CASSARDSRGETQYF.

With respect to this clonotype: A much bigger clone sits one base away, suggesting this may be a read error. This chain connects TRBV29-1 to TRBJ2-1; a possible D gene is TRBD2 (6 bases). CDR3 length: 14 residues. The germline V gene encodes CDR1 SQVTM and CDR2 ANQGSEA. In DNA, the CDR3 is TGCAGCTCCACGCTGACCGCGGGGCTCAATGAGCAGCTCTTC. It yields the protein CSSTLTAGLNEQLF.

This clonotype was observed at least ten times. The CDR3 coding sequence is TGCAGTGCTAGGGTAGCCGGGACAGGGAACACTGAAGCTTTCTTT. The encoded protein is CSARVAGTGNTEAFF. V gene TRBV20-1 combines with J gene TRBJ1-1; 8 nucleotides match TRBD1. The germline gives CDR1 DFQATT, CDR2 SNEGSKA (reference sequence). This CDR3 region has 15 residues. The junction had 7 bases not matched to a gene; V was cut back by 3 bases and J by 1 base.